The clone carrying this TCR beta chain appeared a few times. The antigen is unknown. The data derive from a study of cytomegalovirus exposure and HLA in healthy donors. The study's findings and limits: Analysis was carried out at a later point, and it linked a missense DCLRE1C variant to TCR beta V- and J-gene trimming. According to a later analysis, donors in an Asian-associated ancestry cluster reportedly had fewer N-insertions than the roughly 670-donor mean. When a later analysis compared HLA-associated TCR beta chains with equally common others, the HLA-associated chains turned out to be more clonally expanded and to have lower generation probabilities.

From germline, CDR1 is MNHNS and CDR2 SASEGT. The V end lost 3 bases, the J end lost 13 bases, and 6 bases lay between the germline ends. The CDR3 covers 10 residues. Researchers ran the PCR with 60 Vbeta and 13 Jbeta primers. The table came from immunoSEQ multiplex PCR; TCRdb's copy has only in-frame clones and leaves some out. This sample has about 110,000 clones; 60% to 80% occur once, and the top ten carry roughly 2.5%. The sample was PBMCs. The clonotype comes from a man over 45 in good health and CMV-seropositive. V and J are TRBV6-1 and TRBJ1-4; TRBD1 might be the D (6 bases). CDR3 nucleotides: TGTGCCAGCAGTGACAGGGGACTGTTTTTT. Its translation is CASSDRGLFF.